This is a list of T cell receptor beta chains from one sample in a study of neurological immune-mediated disorders. TCRdb fed the 5' RACE reads into MiXCR, producing one record per CDR3 protein. The sample lists roughly 48,000 distinct CDR3 sequences; roughly a quarter were seen once. The sequenced sample consisted of PBMCs. These receptors were taken from an older woman in good health. CDR3s include the opening cysteine and the closing phenylalanine or tryptophan. D genes are given only for firm matches. Clone size is stated in some rows and not others, as once, few, many or a class when expanded.

clone_size	v_call	j_call	d_call	cdr3_aa	cdr3_nt
many	TRBV20-1	TRBJ2-7	TRBD2	CSARDPITSGYEQYF	TGCAGTGCTAGAGATCCCATAACTAGCGGCTACGAGCAGTACTTC
many	TRBV29-1	TRBJ2-3	TRBD2	CSVGLAGVADTQYF	TGCAGCGTTGGGCTAGCGGGAGTCGCAGATACGCAGTATTTT
many	TRBV20-1	TRBJ1-2	.	CSGTRDGYTF	TGCAGCGGGACAAGGGATGGCTACACCTTC
.	TRBV7-2	TRBJ1-1	.	CASSSQGQANTEAFF	TGTGCCAGCAGCTCCCAGGGACAAGCGAACACTGAAGCTTTCTTT
.	TRBV5-1	TRBJ2-7	.	CTSSLTGLTSYEQYF	TGTACCAGCAGCCTAACCGGGTTGACTTCGTACGAGCAGTACTTC
many	TRBV7-2	TRBJ2-7	.	CASSLGRTAQEQYF	TGTGCCAGCAGCCTGGGGCGGACAGCTCAGGAGCAGTACTTC
many	TRBV7-2	TRBJ2-7	.	CASSLSVFSSSRYQYF	TGTGCCAGCAGCTTATCGGTTTTTTCATCCTCCAGGTACCAGTACTTC
many	TRBV18	TRBJ2-1	.	CASSPFGEQFF	TGTGCCAGCTCACCATTTGGTGAGCAGTTCTTC
many	TRBV29-1	TRBJ2-1	.	CSVDPPSFF	TGCAGCGTTGACCCCCCTTCGTTCTTC
many	TRBV29-1	TRBJ1-4	.	CSVAGPNEKLFF	TGCAGCGTTGCAGGCCCTAATGAAAAACTGTTTTTT
.	TRBV5-1	TRBJ2-3	.	CTSSLASVRDTQYF	TGCACCAGCAGCTTGGCCTCGGTTAGGGATACGCAGTATTTT
many	TRBV28	TRBJ1-2	TRBD1	CASWDRGREYGYTF	TGTGCCAGCTGGGACAGGGGGCGAGAGTATGGCTACACCTTC
.	TRBV20-1	TRBJ1-2	.	CSARGLGLEVSGYTF	TGCAGTGCTAGAGGCCTGGGACTCGAGGTCTCCGGCTACACCTTC
.	TRBV3-1	TRBJ2-5	.	CASSTTKETQYF	TGTGCCAGCAGCACGACTAAGGAGACCCAGTACTTC
.	TRBV20-1	TRBJ1-1	.	CSARTPLLNTEAFF	TGCAGTGCCCGGACCCCCCTTTTGAACACTGAAGCTTTCTTT
.	TRBV18	TRBJ1-5	.	CASSRDHNQPQHF	TGTGCCAGCTCACGGGACCACAATCAGCCCCAGCATTTT
many	TRBV5-1	TRBJ2-7	TRBD2	CASSHGLASYEQYF	TGCGCCAGCAGCCATGGACTAGCGTCCTACGAGCAGTACTTC
many	TRBV15	TRBJ2-3	TRBD1	CATSRETGGADTQYF	TGTGCCACCAGCAGGGAGACAGGGGGCGCAGATACGCAGTATTTT
many	TRBV21-1	TRBJ1-1	.	CASSKVGRGYRVRNTEAFF	TGTGCCAGCAGCAAAGTGGGAAGGGGCTACAGGGTGAGGAACACTGAAGCTTTCTTT
many	TRBV2	TRBJ2-7	.	CASSGGRDVANEQYF	TGTGCCAGCAGTGGGGGTCGGGACGTCGCCAACGAGCAGTACTTC
many	TRBV20-1	TRBJ1-1	.	CSARSNGGEAFF	TGCAGTGCTAGGAGTAATGGGGGTGAAGCTTTCTTT
.	TRBV11-2	TRBJ1-1	.	CASSPGLNTEAFF	TGTGCCAGCAGCCCCGGGTTGAACACTGAAGCTTTCTTT
many	TRBV10-2	TRBJ1-1	.	CASRAQQGRAFF	TGCGCCAGCAGGGCTCAACAGGGACGGGCTTTCTTT
many	TRBV7-2	TRBJ2-1	TRBD1	CASSFSSGGGYNEQFF	TGTGCCAGCAGCTTTTCATCAGGGGGCGGCTACAATGAGCAGTTCTTC
many	TRBV9	TRBJ1-3	.	CASSVGAEAGNTIYF	TGTGCCAGCAGCGTAGGGGCAGAGGCTGGAAACACCATATATTTT
many	TRBV9	TRBJ1-5	.	CASGSGHYSNQPQHF	TGTGCCAGCGGATCGGGACACTATAGCAATCAGCCCCAGCATTTT
.	TRBV4-2	TRBJ2-3	.	CAISQGPASDTQYF	TGTGCCATCAGCCAAGGACCAGCATCGGATACGCAGTATTTT
many	TRBV5-1	TRBJ2-7	.	CASSLSGTASYEQYF	TGCGCCAGCAGCTTGTCTGGGACGGCGTCCTACGAGCAGTACTTC
.	TRBV28	TRBJ2-2	.	CASSLPFDAGEQFF	TGTGCCAGCAGTTTACCCTTTGATGCCGGGGAGCAGTTTTTT
many	TRBV4-2	TRBJ1-5	.	CASSQVSSSGNQPQHF	.
many	TRBV7-2	TRBJ2-3	.	CASSPTGTDTQYF	TGTGCCAGCAGTCCGACAGGCACAGATACGCAGTATTTT
many	TRBV11-2	TRBJ1-3	.	CASSLVPSSGNTIYF	TGTGCCAGCAGCTTAGTCCCGTCCTCTGGAAACACCATATATTTT
.	TRBV25-1	TRBJ2-1	TRBD2	CASSEVFTSGSYNEQFF	TGTGCCAGCAGCGAAGTATTCACTAGCGGCTCCTACAATGAGCAGTTCTTC
.	TRBV7-6	TRBJ2-3	TRBD1	CASSFWDSRIDTQYF	TGTGCCAGCAGCTTCTGGGACAGCCGCATAGATACGCAGTATTTT
.	TRBV4-1	TRBJ2-7	TRBD2	CASRRGENYEQYF	TGCGCCAGCCGCCGGGGGGAAAACTACGAGCAGTACTTC
many	TRBV18	TRBJ2-7	.	CASSPSTREQYF	TGTGCCAGCTCACCTAGTACTCGGGAGCAGTACTTC
many	TRBV28	TRBJ1-1	TRBD1	CASSLGTATEAFF	TGTGCCAGCAGCCTGGGGACAGCCACTGAAGCTTTCTTT
many	TRBV21-1	TRBJ2-7	.	CASSSRTAPGAEQYF	TGTGCCAGCAGCTCTCGAACGGCTCCCGGTGCCGAGCAGTACTTC
.	TRBV29-1	TRBJ2-3	.	CSVEEERDTQYF	TGCAGCGTTGAAGAGGAGCGGGATACGCAGTATTTT
.	TRBV5-4	TRBJ1-1	TRBD1	CASSAGTGGGEAFF	TGTGCCAGCAGCGCGGGGACAGGGGGAGGTGAAGCTTTCTTT